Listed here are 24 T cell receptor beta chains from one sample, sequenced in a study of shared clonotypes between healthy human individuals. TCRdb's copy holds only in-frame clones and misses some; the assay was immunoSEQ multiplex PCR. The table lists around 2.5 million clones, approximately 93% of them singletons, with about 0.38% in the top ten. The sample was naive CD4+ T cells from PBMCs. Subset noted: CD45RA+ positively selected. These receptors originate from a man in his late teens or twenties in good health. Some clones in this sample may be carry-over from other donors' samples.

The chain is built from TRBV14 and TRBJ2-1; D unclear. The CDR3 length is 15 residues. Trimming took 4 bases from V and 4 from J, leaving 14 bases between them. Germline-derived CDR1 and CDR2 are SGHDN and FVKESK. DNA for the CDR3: TGTGCCAGCAGCCCAACGACCGGACCTTACAATGAGCAGTTCTTC. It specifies CASSPTTGPYNEQFF.

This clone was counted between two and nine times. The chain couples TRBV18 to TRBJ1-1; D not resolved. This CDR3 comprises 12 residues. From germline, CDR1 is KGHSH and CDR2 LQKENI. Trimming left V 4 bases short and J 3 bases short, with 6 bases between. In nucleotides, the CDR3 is TGTGCCAGCTCACAGGGAGACACTGAAGCTTTCTTT. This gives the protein CASSQGDTEAFF.

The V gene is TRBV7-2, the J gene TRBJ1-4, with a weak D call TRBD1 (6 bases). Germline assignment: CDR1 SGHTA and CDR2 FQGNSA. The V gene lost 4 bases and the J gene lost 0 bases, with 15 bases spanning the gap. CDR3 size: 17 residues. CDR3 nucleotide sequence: TGTGCCAGCAGCTCGAATCCGACAGGCCCAACTAATGAAAAACTGTTTTTT. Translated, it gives CASSSNPTGPTNEKLFF.

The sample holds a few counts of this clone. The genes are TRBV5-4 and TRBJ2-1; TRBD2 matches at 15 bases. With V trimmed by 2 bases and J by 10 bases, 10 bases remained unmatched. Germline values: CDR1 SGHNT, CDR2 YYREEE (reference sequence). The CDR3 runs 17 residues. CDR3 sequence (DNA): TGTGCCAGCAGCTTAATCACAGGGACTAGCGGGAGGTTGGAGCAGTTCTTC. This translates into CASSLITGTSGRLEQFF.

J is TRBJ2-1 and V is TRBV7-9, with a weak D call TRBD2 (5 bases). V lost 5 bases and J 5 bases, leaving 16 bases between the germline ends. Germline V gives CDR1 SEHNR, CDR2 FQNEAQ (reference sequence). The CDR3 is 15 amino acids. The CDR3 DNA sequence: TGTGCCAGCAGCGAGTATAGCGACGGAAACAATGAGCAGTTCTTC. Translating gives CASSEYSDGNNEQFF.

The CDR3: CASSIVRGLGPQHF. CDR3 DNA: TGTGCCAGTAGTATAGTGCGGGGGCTAGGGCCCCAGCATTTT. This sequence joins TRBV19 and TRBJ1-5; D is perhaps TRBD1 (6 bases). Germline lookup yields CDR1 LNHDA and CDR2 SQIVND (reference sequence). The CDR3 spans 14 residues. V shed 1 base and J shed 9 bases, with 13 bases lying between them.

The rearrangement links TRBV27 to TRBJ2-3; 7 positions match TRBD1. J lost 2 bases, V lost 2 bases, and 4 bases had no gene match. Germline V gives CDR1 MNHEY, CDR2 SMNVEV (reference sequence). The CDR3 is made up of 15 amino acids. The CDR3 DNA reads TGTGCCAGCAGTTTAGACAGGGTGTACACAGATACGCAGTATTTT. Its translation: CASSLDRVYTDTQYF.

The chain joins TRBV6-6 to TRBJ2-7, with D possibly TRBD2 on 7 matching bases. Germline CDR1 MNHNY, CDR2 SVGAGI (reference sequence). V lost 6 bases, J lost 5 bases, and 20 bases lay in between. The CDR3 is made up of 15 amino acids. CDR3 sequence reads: CASSSGGQGTNEQYF. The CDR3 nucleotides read TGTGCCAGCAGCTCCGGAGGGCAGGGGACTAACGAGCAGTACTTC.

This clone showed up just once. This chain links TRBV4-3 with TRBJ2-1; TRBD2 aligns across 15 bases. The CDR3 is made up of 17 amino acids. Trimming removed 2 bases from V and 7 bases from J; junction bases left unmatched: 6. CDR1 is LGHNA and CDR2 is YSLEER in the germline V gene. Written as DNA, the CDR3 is TGCGCCAGCAGCCAATGGACTAGCGGGAGGGACTATAATGAGCAGTTCTTC. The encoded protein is CASSQWTSGRDYNEQFF.

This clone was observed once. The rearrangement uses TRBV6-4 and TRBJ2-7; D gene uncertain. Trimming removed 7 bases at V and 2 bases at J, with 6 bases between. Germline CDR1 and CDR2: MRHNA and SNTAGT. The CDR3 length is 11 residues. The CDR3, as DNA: TGTGCCAGCACAGCAGCCTACGAGCAGTACTTC. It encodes CASTAAYEQYF.

CDR3 in DNA: TGTGCCAGCAGTGCGGGGCAGGGTCCTCGGAATGAGCAGTTCTTC. It encodes CASSAGQGPRNEQFF. The chain carries TRBV2 and TRBJ2-1, with D perhaps being TRBD1 or TRBD2 (5 bases each). This CDR3 region has 15 residues. Trimming left V 4 bases short and J 7 bases short, with 17 bases between. Germline V gene data show CDR1 as SNHLY and CDR2 as FYNNEI.

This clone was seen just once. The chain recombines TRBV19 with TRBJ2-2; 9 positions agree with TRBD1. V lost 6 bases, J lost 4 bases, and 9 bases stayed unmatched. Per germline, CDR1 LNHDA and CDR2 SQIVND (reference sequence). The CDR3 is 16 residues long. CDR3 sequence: CASRVTGTGSTGELFF. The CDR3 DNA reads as TGTGCCAGTAGAGTCACCGGGACAGGGAGCACCGGGGAGCTGTTTTTT.

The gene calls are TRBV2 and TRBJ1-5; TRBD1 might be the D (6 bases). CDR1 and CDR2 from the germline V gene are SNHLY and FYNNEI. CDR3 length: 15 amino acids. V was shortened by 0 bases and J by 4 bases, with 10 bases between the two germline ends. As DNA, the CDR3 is TGTGCCAGCAGTGAAGCAAGAGGGGGAAATCAGCCCCAGCATTTT. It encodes CASSEARGGNQPQHF.

CDR3 bases: TGTGCCACCAGCAGAGTAGGGACAGGACTAGCGGGCCTATACAATGAGCAGTTCTTC. It specifies CATSRVGTGLAGLYNEQFF. The chain has TRBV15 and TRBJ2-1, with 11 bases identical to TRBD2. The V gene's germline CDR1 is LNHNV and CDR2 YYDKDF (reference sequence). The V and J ends lost 1 base and 4 bases, in that order; junction bases with no gene match: 12. The CDR3 has 19 amino acids.

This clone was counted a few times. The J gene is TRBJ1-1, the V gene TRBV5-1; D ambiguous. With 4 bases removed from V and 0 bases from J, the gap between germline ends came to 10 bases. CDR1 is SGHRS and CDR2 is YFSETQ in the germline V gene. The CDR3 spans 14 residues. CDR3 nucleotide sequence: TGCGCCAGCAGCCCCAAGACGGTGAACACTGAAGCTTTCTTT. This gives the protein CASSPKTVNTEAFF.

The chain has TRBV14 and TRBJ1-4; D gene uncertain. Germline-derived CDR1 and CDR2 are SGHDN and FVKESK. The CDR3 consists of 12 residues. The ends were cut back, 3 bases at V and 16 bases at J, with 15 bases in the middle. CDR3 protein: CASSQFRDIEFF. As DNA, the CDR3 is TGTGCCAGCAGCCAGTTCCGGGATATCGAGTTTTTT.

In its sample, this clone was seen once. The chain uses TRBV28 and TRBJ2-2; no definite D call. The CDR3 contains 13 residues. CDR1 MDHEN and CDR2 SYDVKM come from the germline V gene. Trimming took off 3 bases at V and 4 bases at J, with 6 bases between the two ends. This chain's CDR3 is CASSLDLTGELFF. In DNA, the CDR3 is TGTGCCAGCAGTTTGGACCTCACCGGGGAGCTGTTTTTT.

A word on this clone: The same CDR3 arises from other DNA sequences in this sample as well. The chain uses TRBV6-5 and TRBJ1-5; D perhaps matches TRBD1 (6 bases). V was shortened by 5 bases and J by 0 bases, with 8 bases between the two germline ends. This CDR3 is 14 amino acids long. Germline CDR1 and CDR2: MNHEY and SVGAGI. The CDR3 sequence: CASSLDSSNQPQHF. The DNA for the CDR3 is TGTGCCAGCAGTCTGGACAGTAGCAATCAGCCCCAGCATTTT.

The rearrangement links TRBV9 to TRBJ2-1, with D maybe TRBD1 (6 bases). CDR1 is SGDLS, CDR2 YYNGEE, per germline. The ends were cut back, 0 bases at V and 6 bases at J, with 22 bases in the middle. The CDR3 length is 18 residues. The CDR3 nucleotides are TGTGCCAGCAGCGTAGGCTCCCTCGTGGGAGTGGGGGCCAATGAGCAGTTCTTC. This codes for CASSVGSLVGVGANEQFF. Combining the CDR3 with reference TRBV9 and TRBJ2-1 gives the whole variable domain DSGVTQTPKHLITATGQRVTLRCSPRSGDLSVYWYQQSLDQGLQFLIQYYNGEERAKGNILERFSAQQFPDLHSELNLSSLELGDSALYFCASSVGSLVGVGANEQFFGPGTRLTVL.

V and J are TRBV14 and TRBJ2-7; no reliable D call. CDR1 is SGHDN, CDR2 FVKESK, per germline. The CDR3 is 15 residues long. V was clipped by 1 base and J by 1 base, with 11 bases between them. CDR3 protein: CASSQGLTPSYEQYF. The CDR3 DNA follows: TGTGCCAGCAGCCAAGGACTTACTCCATCCTACGAGCAGTACTTC.

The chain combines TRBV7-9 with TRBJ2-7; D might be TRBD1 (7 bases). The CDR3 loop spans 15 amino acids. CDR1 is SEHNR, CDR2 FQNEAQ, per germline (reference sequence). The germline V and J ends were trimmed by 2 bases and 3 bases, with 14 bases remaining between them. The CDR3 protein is CASSLQAGGSYEQYF. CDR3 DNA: TGTGCCAGCAGCTTACAGGCAGGGGGGAGCTACGAGCAGTACTTC.

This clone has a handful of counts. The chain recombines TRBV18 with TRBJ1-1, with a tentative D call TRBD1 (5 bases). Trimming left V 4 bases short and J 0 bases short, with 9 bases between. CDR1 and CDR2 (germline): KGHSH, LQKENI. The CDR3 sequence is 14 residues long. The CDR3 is CASSRAQVNTEAFF. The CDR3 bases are TGTGCCAGCTCACGCGCACAGGTGAACACTGAAGCTTTCTTT. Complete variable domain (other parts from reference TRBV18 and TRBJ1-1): NAGVMQNPRHLVRRRGQEARLRCSPMKGHSHVYWYRQLPEEGLKFMVYLQKENIIDESGMPKERFSAEFPKEGPSILRIQQVVRGDSAAYFCASSRAQVNTEAFFGQGTRLTVV.

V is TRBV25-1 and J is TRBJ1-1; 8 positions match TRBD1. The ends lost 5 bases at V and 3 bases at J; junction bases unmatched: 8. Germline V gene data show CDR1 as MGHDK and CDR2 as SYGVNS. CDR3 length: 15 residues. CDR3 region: CASSKLTGGDTEAFF. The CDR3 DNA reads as TGTGCCAGCAGTAAACTAACAGGGGGGGACACTGAAGCTTTCTTT. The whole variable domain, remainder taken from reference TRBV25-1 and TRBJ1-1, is EADIYQTPRYLVIGTGKKITLECSQTMGHDKMYWYQQDPGMELHLIHYSYGVNSTEKGDLSSESTVSRIRTEHFPLTLESARPSHTSQYLCASSKLTGGDTEAFFGQGTRLTVV.

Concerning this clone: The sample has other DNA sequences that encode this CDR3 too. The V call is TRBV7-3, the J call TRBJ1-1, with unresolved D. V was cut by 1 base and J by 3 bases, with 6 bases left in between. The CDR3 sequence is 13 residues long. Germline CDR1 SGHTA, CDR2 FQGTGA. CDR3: CASSLSWDTEAFF. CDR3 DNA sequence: TGTGCCAGCAGCTTAAGCTGGGACACTGAAGCTTTCTTT. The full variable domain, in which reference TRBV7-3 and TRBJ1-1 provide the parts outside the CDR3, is GAGVSQTPSNKVTEKGKYVELRCDPISGHTALYWYRQSLGQGPEFLIYFQGTGAADDSGLPNDRFFAVRPEGSVSTLKIQRTERGDSAVYLCASSLSWDTEAFFGQGTRLTVV.